Each of the 25 T cell receptor beta chains below was sequenced from the same sample in a study of human T cells and chemical hapten exposure. Documented time point: patch test 2, 6 weeks after DPC sensitization. The treatment here: therapeutic diphenylcyclopropenone sensitization with weekly scalp DPC. TCRdb re-called the RACE reads through MiXCR, storing one row per CDR3 protein. The data show about 100,000 distinct CDR3 sequences, with 10% to 12% seen just once and roughly 3.1% held by the top ten. Source: whole blood, taken in connection with sensitization to the hapten diphenylcyclopropenone (DPC). The receptor source for this set is a woman aged 40 to 50 with alopecia areata. Some clones in this sample may be carry-over from other donors' samples.

There are a few counts of this clonotype. The chain recombines TRBV6-2 or TRBV6-3 with TRBJ2-1; 7 nucleotides align to TRBD2. The V and J ends lost 6 bases and 10 bases, in that order; junction bases with no gene match: 15. CDR3 length: 15 residues. CDR1 is MNHEY, CDR2 SVGEGT, per germline. CDR3 in DNA: TGTGCCAGCAGCCCCCCGGGACTACCTCCATTGGAGCAGTTCTTC. Its protein product is CASSPPGLPPLEQFF.

This clonotype occurred many times. The rearrangement uses TRBV6-2 or TRBV6-3 and TRBJ1-5; D remains unclear. V was pared by 2 bases and J by 2 bases, with 13 bases between. CDR1 and CDR2 from the germline V gene are MNHEY and SVGEGT. This CDR3 has 16 residues. CDR3 sequence (DNA): TGTGCCAGCAGTTACGACGAGGGAGTAGGCAATCAGCCCCAGCATTTT. The encoded protein is CASSYDEGVGNQPQHF.

The chain is built from TRBV2 and TRBJ1-1; D unresolved. The CDR3 consists of 13 residues. Germline loops: CDR1 SNHLY, CDR2 FYNNEI. V was cut by 6 bases and J by 3 bases, with 11 bases left in between. The CDR3 region is CASRAGWDTEAFF. As DNA, the CDR3 is TGTGCCAGCAGGGCGGGCTGGGACACTGAAGCTTTCTTT. Full variable domain (outside the CDR3, taken from reference TRBV2 and TRBJ1-1): EPEVTQTPSHQVTQMGQEVILRCVPISNHLYFYWYRQILGQKVEFLVSFYNNEISEKSEIFDDQFSVERPDGSNFTLKIRSTKLEDSAMYFCASRAGWDTEAFFGQGTRLTVV.

V gene TRBV20-1 combines with J gene TRBJ2-2; D possibly corresponds to TRBD1 (6 bases). The V and J ends lost 0 bases and 9 bases respectively, with 20 bases between them. Per the germline V gene, CDR1 is DFQATT and CDR2 is SNEGSKA (reference sequence). The CDR3 is 16 amino acids. In nucleotides, the CDR3 is TGCAGTGCTAGAGATCGAAGAACAGGGCAGACCAGGGAGCTGTTTTTT. This encodes CSARDRRTGQTRELFF.

This clonotype was seen at least ten times. This chain joins TRBV6-1 and TRBJ2-7; 7 nucleotides align to TRBD2. CDR1 and CDR2 (germline): MNHNS, SASEGT. CDR3 length equals 14 residues. The J segment lost 0 bases and the V segment lost 4 bases, leaving 3 bases of the junction unmatched. CDR3 residues: CASSGEGPSYEQYF. In DNA form, the CDR3 reads TGTGCCAGCAGTGGGGAGGGACCCTCCTACGAGCAGTACTTC.

The table lists this clonotype with a few counts. V gene TRBV7-2 combines with J gene TRBJ2-7, with a weak D call TRBD2 (7 bases). V lost 4 bases, J lost 2 bases, and 15 bases lay in between. The CDR3 is 15 amino acids. The germline V gene has CDR1 SGHTA and CDR2 FQGNSA. The CDR3 bases are TGTGCCAGCAGCTCGGGGGGCCTAGCACCCTACGAGCAGTACTTC. Translating gives CASSSGGLAPYEQYF.

This clonotype was found a few times. The gene calls are TRBV7-2 and TRBJ2-7; 9 bases are a match to TRBD1. The CDR3 has 14 amino acids. Germline CDR1 and CDR2: SGHTA and FQGNSA. V dropped 6 bases and J dropped 5; count of bases not matched to a gene: 8. DNA for the CDR3: TGTGCCAGCAGTCCGGACAGGGGATCCAACGAGCAGTACTTC. Protein sequence: CASSPDRGSNEQYF.

This clonotype was counted many times. The chain carries TRBV20-1 and TRBJ2-1; TRBD2 aligns across 15 bases. Germline assignment: CDR1 DFQATT and CDR2 SNEGSKA (reference sequence). V gave up 6 bases and J gave up 10 bases; unmatched junction bases: 7. There are 14 residues in the CDR3. The CDR3 nucleotides read TGCAGTGCCGGACTAGCGGGAGGGCCCGAGGAGCAGTTCTTC. Protein product: CSAGLAGGPEEQFF.

The V gene is TRBV27, the J gene TRBJ2-5; 8 bases match TRBD2. V was clipped by 6 bases and J by 4 bases; unmatched bases: 7. CDR3 length: 14 residues. CDR1 is MNHEY, CDR2 SMNVEV, per germline (reference sequence). As DNA, the CDR3 is TGTGCCAGCAGATCGACGGGGGGGCGAGAGACCCAGTACTTC. Amino acids: CASRSTGGRETQYF.

In this sample, this clonotype turned up many times. J is TRBJ1-1 and V is TRBV29-1; TRBD1 aligns across 8 bases. V was clipped by 7 bases and J by 1 base; unmatched bases: 2. CDR1 SQVTM and CDR2 ANQGSEA come from the germline V gene. The CDR3 has 12 residues. CDR3 nucleotide sequence: TGCAGCGCCGACAGGGGGAACACTGAAGCTTTCTTT. Its translation is CSADRGNTEAFF. Together with reference TRBV29-1 and TRBJ1-1, the CDR3 gives the full variable domain: SAVISQKPSRDICQRGTSLTIQCQVDSQVTMMFWYRQQPGQSLTLIATANQGSEATYESGFVIDKFPISRPNLTFSTLTVSNMSPEDSSIYLCSADRGNTEAFFGQGTRLTVV.

This clonotype has at least ten counts. The chain uses TRBV20-1 and TRBJ1-2; D remains ambiguous. The ends were cut back, 3 bases at V and 8 bases at J, with 16 bases in the middle. The germline CDR1 and CDR2 sequences are DFQATT and SNEGSKA (reference sequence). The CDR3 contains 13 residues. The CDR3 region is CSARIPRAGGYTF. CDR3 nucleotides: TGCAGTGCTAGGATCCCTCGCGCGGGAGGCTACACCTTC.

This clonotype showed up many times. One end of the junction is discordant with germline, which a read error may explain. The chain has TRBV28 and TRBJ2-3; D gene unclear. CDR1 is MDHEN, CDR2 SYDVKM, per germline. CDR3 size: 13 residues. This CDR3 reads CATSWIRTDTQYF. The CDR3 coding sequence is TGTGCCACCAGTTGGATCCGAACAGATACGCAGTATTTT.

This clonotype was recorded a few times. The CDR3, as DNA: TGTGCCAGCAGCTCTTGGGACAACCGCAATCAGCCCCAGCATTTT. As protein: CASSSWDNRNQPQHF. The rearrangement joins TRBV7-9 to TRBJ1-5; possibly TRBD1 for D (6 bases). The CDR3 is made up of 15 amino acids. The germline V and J ends were trimmed by 4 bases and 2 bases, with 12 bases remaining between them. Per germline, CDR1 SEHNR and CDR2 FQNEAQ (reference sequence).

The V gene is TRBV20-1, the J gene TRBJ1-2, with D unresolved. The CDR3 has 13 amino acids. Trimming took 8 bases from V and 2 from J, leaving 15 bases between them. Germline V gene data show CDR1 as DFQATT and CDR2 as SNEGSKA (reference sequence). CDR3 in amino acids: CSPSLRRNYGYTF. DNA of the CDR3: TGCAGTCCCAGTTTGAGGCGCAACTATGGCTACACCTTC.

Ten or more counts support this clonotype. This sequence joins TRBV5-1 and TRBJ2-1; D remains ambiguous. Trimming took 1 base from V and 8 from J, leaving 13 bases between them. The CDR3 contains 14 residues. CDR1 SGHRS and CDR2 YFSETQ come from the germline V gene. This CDR3 is CASSLSTTRDEQFF. The CDR3 region has the DNA TGCGCCAGCAGCTTGTCTACAACCCGCGATGAGCAGTTCTTC.

The sample holds a few counts of this clonotype. The CDR3 sequence is CSGTSGSLSEQYF. The CDR3 DNA sequence: TGCAGCGGCACTAGCGGGAGCTTGAGTGAGCAGTACTTC. This chain uses TRBV29-1 with TRBJ2-7; 11 positions match TRBD2. The CDR3 consists of 13 residues. Germline CDR1 reads SQVTM; CDR2 reads ANQGSEA. Trimming removed 7 bases from V and 7 bases from J; junction bases left unmatched: 9.

V and J are TRBV6-1 and TRBJ1-5; 8 bases agree with TRBD1. J was trimmed by 2 bases and V by 7 bases; bases with no gene match: 10. This CDR3 region has 16 residues. Germline V gene data show CDR1 as MNHNS and CDR2 as SASEGT. The DNA for the CDR3 is TGTGCCAGCATCAGATTCAGGGGGCAGGGCAATCAGCCCCAGCATTTT. As protein: CASIRFRGQGNQPQHF.

This clonotype was recorded a few times. The chain is built from TRBV11-3 and TRBJ2-1; TRBD1 matches at 8 bases. The junction had 10 bases not matched to a gene; V was cut back by 5 bases and J by 4 bases. The germline CDR1 and CDR2 sequences are SGHNT and YENEEA. The CDR3 sequence is 16 residues long. The CDR3 region is CASSPGDRRSYNEQFF. In DNA, the CDR3 is TGTGCCAGCAGCCCCGGGGACAGGCGGTCTTACAATGAGCAGTTCTTC.

This clonotype has only a few counts. V usage is TRBV6-2 or TRBV6-3 and J usage is TRBJ1-5; perhaps TRBD1 as D (5 bases). Per germline, CDR1 MNHEY and CDR2 SVGEGT. CDR3 length: 13 amino acids. Trimming left V 8 bases short and J 4 bases short, with 12 bases between. The CDR3 DNA is TGTGCCAGCGGGACCCAGCGGAATCAGCCCCAGCATTTT. It encodes CASGTQRNQPQHF.

The chain employs TRBV29-1 and TRBJ1-5; 9 bases are shared with TRBD1. Germline CDR1 SQVTM, CDR2 ANQGSEA. After removal of 5 bases from V and 7 bases from J, the junction contained 6 bases not matched to a gene. This CDR3 has 13 amino acids. CDR3 residues: CSVRDRVEQPQHF. CDR3 in DNA: TGCAGCGTTCGGGACAGGGTGGAACAGCCCCAGCATTTT.

The chain is built from TRBV19 and TRBJ2-5; D is unresolved. Germline CDR1 reads LNHDA; CDR2 reads SQIVND (reference sequence). The CDR3 extends over 13 amino acids. Trimming took 5 bases from V and 5 from J, leaving 12 bases between them. CDR3 residues: CASSSSGGETQYF. The CDR3 DNA follows: TGTGCCAGTAGTTCTAGTGGCGGTGAGACCCAGTACTTC.

V usage is TRBV4-3 and J usage is TRBJ2-1; D is ambiguous. The CDR3 runs 15 residues. Germline V lookup: CDR1 LGHNA, CDR2 YSLEER. V was cut by 1 base and J by 7 bases, with 14 bases left in between. Here the CDR3 reads CASSQVEVLGNEQFF. CDR3 nucleotide sequence: TGCGCCAGCAGCCAAGTCGAGGTGTTAGGGAATGAGCAGTTCTTC.

This chain uses TRBV4-3 with TRBJ2-3, with TRBD1 as a possible D gene (6 bases). The CDR3 sequence is 15 residues long. Germline CDR1 LGHNA, CDR2 YSLEER. V was cut by 2 bases and J by 1 base, with 10 bases left in between. CDR3 protein: CASSQLAGGTDTQYF. CDR3 DNA: TGCGCCAGCAGCCAACTGGCAGGGGGCACAGATACGCAGTATTTT.

This clonotype was found a few times. The chain has TRBV28 and TRBJ2-7; no reliable D call. The germline gives CDR1 MDHEN, CDR2 SYDVKM. V was shortened by 8 bases and J by 3 bases, with 8 bases between the two germline ends. This CDR3 is 11 amino acids long. The CDR3 DNA reads as TGTGCCAGCCGGGCCAGCTACGAGCAGTACTTC. Translating gives CASRASYEQYF. The variable domain in full, with the rest retrieved from reference TRBV28 and TRBJ2-7, is DVKVTQSSRYLVKRTGEKVFLECVQDMDHENMFWYRQDPGLGLRLIYFSYDVKMKEKGDIPEGYSVSREKKERFSLILESASTNQTSMYLCASRASYEQYFGPGTRLTVT.

The table lists this clonotype with many counts. V gene TRBV5-8 combines with J gene TRBJ1-4, with 8 bases fitting TRBD1. V lost 4 bases to trimming and J lost 10 bases; unmatched junction nucleotides: 6. The germline gives CDR1 SGHTS, CDR2 YDEGEE. There are 13 residues in the CDR3. The CDR3 DNA is TGTGCCAGCAGCCCAGGGGGCTTGGGAAAACTGTTTTTT. Its translation: CASSPGGLGKLFF.